This is a list of T cell receptor beta chains from one sample in a study of identical twins. In TCRdb, the 5' RACE reads were re-called with MiXCR into one record per CDR3 protein. The table shows under 800,000 distinct CDR3 sequences, with 21% occurring only once. These same data were also listed under a study on T cells expressing NK-cell markers.

Material for sequencing was PBMCs. The source of these receptors is a woman aged 18 to 35 in good health. Both conserved end residues are trimmed from each CDR3.

TRBV7-3,TRBJ2-3,ASSPWGAGTGTDTQY
TRBV12-3/TRBV12-4,TRBJ2-7,ASSRSSYEQY
TRBV6-2/TRBV6-3,TRBJ2-3,ASSYSGERQRNTQY
TRBV15,TRBJ2-7,ATSPRSSYEQY
TRBV7-2,TRBJ2-1,ASSLVRGSEQF
TRBV7-2,TRBJ2-2,ASSLVQPGELF
TRBV20-1,TRBJ1-5,SAREGGPHQPQH
TRBV12-3/TRBV12-4,TRBJ2-1,ASSLLDRGGNEQF
TRBV10-3,TRBJ1-2,AAKQGNYGYT
TRBV20-1,TRBJ2-7,SAPLDRVPYEQY
TRBV12-3/TRBV12-4,TRBJ2-3,ASSKGPKQY
TRBV20-1,TRBJ2-1,SAIGRRASGEQF
TRBV5-6,TRBJ2-7,ASSLEAAYEQY
TRBV9,TRBJ2-5,ASSASPGSRQETQY
TRBV4-3,TRBJ2-5,ASSQRPTQETQY
TRBV12-3/TRBV12-4,TRBJ2-2,ASSLGPPGELF
TRBV12-3/TRBV12-4,TRBJ2-5,ASSSSWGETQY
TRBV7-2,TRBJ2-1,ASSLRAGGTNEQF
TRBV20-1,TRBJ1-2,SAAGPIGYT
TRBV20-1,TRBJ2-7,SAYMHATYEQY
TRBV12-3/TRBV12-4,TRBJ1-2,ASSLGDLGYGYT
TRBV6-6,TRBJ1-4,ASSYSSEKLF
TRBV5-1,TRBJ2-7,ASRLMSLQSYEQY
TRBV29-1,TRBJ2-1,SPVENNEQF
TRBV5-1,TRBJ2-7,ASSLGLPYEQY
TRBV5-1,TRBJ2-1,ASSTGSPYNEQF
TRBV15,TRBJ2-3,ATSRDRKGGGTDTQY
TRBV20-1,TRBJ1-2,SARVGTGNGYT
TRBV18,TRBJ1-2,ASSPSNYGYT
TRBV6-6,TRBJ2-1,ASSYSSISPF
TRBV10-3,TRBJ2-2,AISPFTGELF
TRBV12-3/TRBV12-4,TRBJ1-1,ASSPGQPGGTEAF
TRBV12-3/TRBV12-4,TRBJ1-2,ASSLRLAGTGYT
TRBV10-3,TRBJ1-2,AIRDPGVYGYT
TRBV28,TRBJ2-2,ASSPPLSHGELF
TRBV20-1,TRBJ2-1,SARDGRANEQF
TRBV7-2,TRBJ2-3,ASSLYHTDTQY